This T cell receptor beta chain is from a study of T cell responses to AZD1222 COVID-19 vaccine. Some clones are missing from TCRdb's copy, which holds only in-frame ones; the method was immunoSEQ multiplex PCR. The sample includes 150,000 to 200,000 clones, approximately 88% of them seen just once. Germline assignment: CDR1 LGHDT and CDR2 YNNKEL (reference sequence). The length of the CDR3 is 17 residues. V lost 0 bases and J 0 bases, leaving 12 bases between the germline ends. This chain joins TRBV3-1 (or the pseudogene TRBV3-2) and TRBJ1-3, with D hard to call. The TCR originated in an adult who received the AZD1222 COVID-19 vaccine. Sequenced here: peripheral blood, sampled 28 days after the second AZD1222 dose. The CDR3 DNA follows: TGTGCCAGCAGCCAAGAGCGGGGTACGGGCTCTGGAAACACCATATATTTT. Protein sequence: CASSQERGTGSGNTIYF.